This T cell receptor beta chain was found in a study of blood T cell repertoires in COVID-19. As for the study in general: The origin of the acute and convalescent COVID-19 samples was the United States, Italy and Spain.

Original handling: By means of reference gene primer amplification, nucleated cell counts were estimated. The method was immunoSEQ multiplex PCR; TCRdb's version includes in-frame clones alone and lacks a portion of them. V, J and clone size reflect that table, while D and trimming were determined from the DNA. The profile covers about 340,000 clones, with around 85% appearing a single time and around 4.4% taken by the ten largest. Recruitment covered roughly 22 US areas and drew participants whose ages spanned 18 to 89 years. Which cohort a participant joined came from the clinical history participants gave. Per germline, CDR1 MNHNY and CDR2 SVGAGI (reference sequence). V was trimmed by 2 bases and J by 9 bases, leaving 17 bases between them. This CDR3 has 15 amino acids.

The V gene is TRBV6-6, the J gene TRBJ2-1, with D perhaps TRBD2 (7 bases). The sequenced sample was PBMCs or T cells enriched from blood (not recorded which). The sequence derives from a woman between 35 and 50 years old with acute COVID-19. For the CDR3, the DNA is TGTGCCAGCAGTTACCTTAACGGGGGGCCGATTGAGCAGTTCTTC. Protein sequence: CASSYLNGGPIEQFF.